These 11 T cell receptor beta chains were sequenced from one sample in a study of OX40 agonist ivuxolimab in advanced cancers. Some clones are missing from TCRdb's copy, which holds only in-frame ones; the method was immunoSEQ multiplex PCR. Seen here are some 50,000 clones, around 81% observed once, and the top ten hold almost 6.5%. Sample: CD4+ or CD8+ T cells sorted from blood, taken in a trial of the OX40 agonist ivuxolimab. The receptors stem from an adult with an advanced solid tumor such as melanoma, head and neck, liver or kidney cancer.

This clone was seen once. The V gene is TRBV6-5, the J gene TRBJ2-7; D is undetermined. Trimming cost V 6 bases and J 2 bases, with 11 bases left between them. The germline V gene encodes CDR1 MNHEY and CDR2 SVGAGI. This CDR3 spans 13 amino acids. Written as DNA, the CDR3 is TGTGCCAGCAGCGACGGGTCGACCTACGAGCAGTACTTC. Its protein product is CASSDGSTYEQYF.

This chain uses TRBV5-6 with TRBJ2-1, with a tentative D call TRBD1 (5 bases). Germline CDR1 and CDR2: SGHDT and YYEEEE. This CDR3 spans 13 amino acids. Trimming stripped 4 bases from V and 4 bases from J, with 9 bases between. The CDR3 spells CASSIDSYNEQFF. Here the CDR3 DNA reads TGTGCCAGCAGCATAGACAGTTACAATGAGCAGTTCTTC.

The chain has TRBV28 and TRBJ1-3; no clear D gene. With 3 bases removed from V and 0 bases from J, the gap between germline ends came to 9 bases. The CDR3 has 15 residues. Germline V gene data show CDR1 as MDHEN and CDR2 as SYDVKM. The CDR3, as DNA: TGTGCCAGCAGTTTCTTTGAGAGCTCTGGAAACACCATATATTTT. Encoded protein: CASSFFESSGNTIYF.

The chain is built from TRBV28 and TRBJ1-2; a possible D gene is TRBD1 (5 bases). The CDR3 loop spans 14 amino acids. The V and J ends lost 6 bases and 4 bases respectively, with 15 bases between them. Germline CDR1 MDHEN, CDR2 SYDVKM. CDR3 bases: TGTGCCAGCAGCAACCCGGCCGGGGGCTATGGCTACACCTTC. This sequence encodes CASSNPAGGYGYTF.

The genes are TRBV28 and TRBJ1-1; a possible D gene is TRBD1 (5 bases). V was shortened by 2 bases and J by 11 bases, with 12 bases between the two germline ends. The CDR3 runs 12 residues. The V gene's germline CDR1 is MDHEN and CDR2 SYDVKM. The CDR3 loop is CASSLGGVLAFF. CDR3 bases: TGTGCCAGCAGTTTAGGGGGGGTGTTGGCTTTCTTT.

The chain joins TRBV7-7 to TRBJ2-1; 12 bases are shared with TRBD2. Trimming removed 1 base from V and 2 bases from J; junction bases left unmatched: 9. The CDR3 has 19 residues. The V gene's germline CDR1 is SSHAT and CDR2 FNYEAQ (reference sequence). This CDR3 reads CASSLGLAGASWPYNEQFF. CDR3 in DNA: TGTGCCAGCAGCTTAGGACTAGCGGGAGCCTCTTGGCCCTACAATGAGCAGTTCTTC.

This chain uses TRBV28 with TRBJ2-1, with D perhaps matching TRBD2 (5 bases). The germline V and J ends were trimmed by 6 bases and 3 bases, with 21 bases remaining between them. The CDR3 covers 17 residues. Germline-derived CDR1 and CDR2 are MDHEN and SYDVKM. The CDR3 region is CASSHHFEGVDYNEQFF. The CDR3 DNA reads as TGTGCCAGCAGCCATCATTTTGAGGGAGTTGACTACAATGAGCAGTTCTTC.

The chain joins TRBV28 to TRBJ2-7; TRBD1 is a possible D gene (6 bases). The germline V gene encodes CDR1 MDHEN and CDR2 SYDVKM. Trimming removed 4 bases at V and 3 bases at J, with 13 bases between. This CDR3 spans 14 amino acids. CDR3 DNA: TGTGCCAGCAGTTCCCACAGGGTCGGCTACGAGCAGTACTTC. Protein product: CASSSHRVGYEQYF.

This chain joins TRBV15 and TRBJ1-1; D gene uncertain. The V gene's germline CDR1 is LNHNV and CDR2 YYDKDF (reference sequence). V lost 5 bases and J 5 bases, leaving 15 bases between the germline ends. CDR3 length: 14 amino acids. The CDR3 region is CATSPRLVRTEAFF. CDR3 nucleotide sequence: TGTGCCACCAGCCCCCGTTTGGTACGGACTGAAGCTTTCTTT. Combining the CDR3 with reference TRBV15 and TRBJ1-1 gives the whole variable domain DAMVIQNPRYQVTQFGKPVTLSCSQTLNHNVMYWYQQKSSQAPKLLFHYYDKDFNNEADTPDNFQSRRPNTSFCFLDIRSPGLGDTAMYLCATSPRLVRTEAFFGQGTRLTVV.

This chain joins TRBV6-5 and TRBJ2-7; D remains unclear. Trimming stripped 1 base from V and 3 bases from J, with 13 bases between. From germline, CDR1 is MNHEY and CDR2 SVGAGI. The CDR3 consists of 15 residues. The CDR3, as DNA: TGTGCCAGCAGTTACTTAATGGCAGTCGGCTACGAGCAGTACTTC. Encoded protein: CASSYLMAVGYEQYF.

This clone was seen once. This sample also contains other DNA sequences that code for the same CDR3. The chain employs TRBV6-5 and TRBJ2-7, with D perhaps matching TRBD2 (6 bases). The V end was cut by 8 bases, the J end by 4 bases, with 9 bases between. Germline CDR1 is MNHEY and CDR2 is SVGAGI. The CDR3 has 11 amino acids. CDR3 residues: CASGGPYEQYF. In DNA, the CDR3 is TGTGCCAGCGGAGGGCCGTACGAGCAGTACTTC.